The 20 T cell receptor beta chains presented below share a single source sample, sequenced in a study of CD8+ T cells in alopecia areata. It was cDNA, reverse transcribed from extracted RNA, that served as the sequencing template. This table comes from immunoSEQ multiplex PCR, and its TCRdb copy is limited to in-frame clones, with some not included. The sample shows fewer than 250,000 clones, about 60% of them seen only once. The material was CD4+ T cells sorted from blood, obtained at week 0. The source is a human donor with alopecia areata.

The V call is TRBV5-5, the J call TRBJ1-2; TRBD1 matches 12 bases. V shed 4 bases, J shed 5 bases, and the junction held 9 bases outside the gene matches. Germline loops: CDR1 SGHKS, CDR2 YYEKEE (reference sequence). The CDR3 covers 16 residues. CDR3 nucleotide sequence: TGTGCCAGCAGCCCGCAACCGGGACAGGGGGCGTATGGCTACACCTTC. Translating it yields CASSPQPGQGAYGYTF.

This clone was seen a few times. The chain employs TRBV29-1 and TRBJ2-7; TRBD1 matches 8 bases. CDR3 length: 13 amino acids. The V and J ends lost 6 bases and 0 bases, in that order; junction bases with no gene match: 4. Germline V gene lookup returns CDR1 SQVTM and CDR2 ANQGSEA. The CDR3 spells CSVGGQGSYEQYF. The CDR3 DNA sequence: TGCAGCGTCGGAGGACAGGGCTCCTACGAGCAGTACTTC.

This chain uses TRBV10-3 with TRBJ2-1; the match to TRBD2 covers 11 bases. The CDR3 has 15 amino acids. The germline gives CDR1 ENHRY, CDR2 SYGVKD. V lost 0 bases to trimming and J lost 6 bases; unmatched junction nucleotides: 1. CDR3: CAISESGTSGNEQFF. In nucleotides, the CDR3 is TGTGCCATCAGTGAGTCCGGGACTAGCGGCAATGAGCAGTTCTTC.

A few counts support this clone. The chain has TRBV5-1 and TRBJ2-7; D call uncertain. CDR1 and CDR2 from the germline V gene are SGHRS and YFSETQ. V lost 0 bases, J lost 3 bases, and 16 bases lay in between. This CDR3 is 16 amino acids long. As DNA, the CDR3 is TGCGCCAGCAGCTTGGAGGCCGGATACTCATTCTACGAGCAGTACTTC. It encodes CASSLEAGYSFYEQYF. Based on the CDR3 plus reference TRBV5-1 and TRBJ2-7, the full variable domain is KAGVTQTPRYLIKTRGQQVTLSCSPISGHRSVSWYQQTPGQGLQFLFEYFSETQRNKGNFPGRFSGRQFSNSRSEMNVSTLELGDSALYLCASSLEAGYSFYEQYFGPGTRLTVT.

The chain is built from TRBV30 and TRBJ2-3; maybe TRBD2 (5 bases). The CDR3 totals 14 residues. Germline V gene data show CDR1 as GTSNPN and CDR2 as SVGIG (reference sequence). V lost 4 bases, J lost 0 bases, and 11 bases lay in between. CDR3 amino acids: CAWTEVGSTDTQYF. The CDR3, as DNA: TGTGCCTGGACGGAGGTGGGGAGCACAGATACGCAGTATTTT.

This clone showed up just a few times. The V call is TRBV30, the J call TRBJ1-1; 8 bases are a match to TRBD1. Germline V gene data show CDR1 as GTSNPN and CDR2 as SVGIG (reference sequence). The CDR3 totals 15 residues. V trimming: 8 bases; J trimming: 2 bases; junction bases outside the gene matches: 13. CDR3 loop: CAGHRQGRFNTEAFF. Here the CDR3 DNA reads TGTGCCGGTCATAGACAGGGGCGTTTTAACACTGAAGCTTTCTTT.

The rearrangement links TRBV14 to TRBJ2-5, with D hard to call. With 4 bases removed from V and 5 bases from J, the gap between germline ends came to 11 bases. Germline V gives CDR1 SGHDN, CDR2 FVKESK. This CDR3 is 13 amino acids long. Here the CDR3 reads CASSPNRVETQYF. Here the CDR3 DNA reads TGTGCCAGCAGCCCAAATCGAGTGGAGACCCAGTACTTC.

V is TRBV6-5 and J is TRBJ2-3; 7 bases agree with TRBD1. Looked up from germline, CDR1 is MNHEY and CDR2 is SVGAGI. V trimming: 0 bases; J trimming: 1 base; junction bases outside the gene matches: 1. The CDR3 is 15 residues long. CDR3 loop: CASSYSGQGTDTQYF. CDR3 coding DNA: TGTGCCAGCAGTTACTCCGGACAGGGCACAGATACGCAGTATTTT.

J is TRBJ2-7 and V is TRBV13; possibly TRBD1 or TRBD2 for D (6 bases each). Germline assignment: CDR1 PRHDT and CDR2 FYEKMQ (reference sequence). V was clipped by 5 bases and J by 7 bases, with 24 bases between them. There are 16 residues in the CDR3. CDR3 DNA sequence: TGTGCCAGCAGCCCCCAGGAGGGGGGAGTGAAGGAGGAGCAGTACTTC. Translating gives CASSPQEGGVKEEQYF.

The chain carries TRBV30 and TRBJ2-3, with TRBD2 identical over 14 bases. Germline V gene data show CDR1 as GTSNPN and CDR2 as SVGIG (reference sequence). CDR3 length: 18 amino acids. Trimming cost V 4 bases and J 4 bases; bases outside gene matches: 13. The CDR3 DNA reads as TGTGCCTGGATTGCACATAGGGGACTAGCGGGAGCGGCAGATACGCAGTATTTT. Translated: CAWIAHRGLAGAADTQYF.

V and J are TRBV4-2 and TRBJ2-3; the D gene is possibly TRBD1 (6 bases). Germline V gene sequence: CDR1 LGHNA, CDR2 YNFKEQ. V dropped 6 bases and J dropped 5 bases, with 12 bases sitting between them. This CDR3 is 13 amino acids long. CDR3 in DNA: TGTGCCAGCAGTATTCAGGGGAAAGATACGCAGTATTTT. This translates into CASSIQGKDTQYF.

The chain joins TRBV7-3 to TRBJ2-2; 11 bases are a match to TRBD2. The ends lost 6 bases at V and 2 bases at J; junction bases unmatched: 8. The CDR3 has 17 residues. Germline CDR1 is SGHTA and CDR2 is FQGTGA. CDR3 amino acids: CASRPSGTSGNTGELFF. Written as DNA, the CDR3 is TGTGCCAGCAGACCCTCCGGGACTAGCGGAAACACCGGGGAGCTGTTTTTT. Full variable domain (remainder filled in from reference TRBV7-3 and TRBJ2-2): GAGVSQTPSNKVTEKGKYVELRCDPISGHTALYWYRQSLGQGPEFLIYFQGTGAADDSGLPNDRFFAVRPEGSVSTLKIQRTERGDSAVYLCASRPSGTSGNTGELFFGEGSRLTVL.

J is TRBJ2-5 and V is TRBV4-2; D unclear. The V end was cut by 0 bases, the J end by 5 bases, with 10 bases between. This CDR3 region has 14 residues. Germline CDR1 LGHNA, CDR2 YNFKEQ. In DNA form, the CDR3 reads TGTGCCAGCAGCCAAGATGGAAGTCGGGAGACCCAGTACTTC. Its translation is CASSQDGSRETQYF.

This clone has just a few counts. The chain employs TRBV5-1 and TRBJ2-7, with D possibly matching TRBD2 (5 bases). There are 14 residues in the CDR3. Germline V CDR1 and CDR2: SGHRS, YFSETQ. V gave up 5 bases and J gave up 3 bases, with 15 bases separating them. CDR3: CASSLAGIYYEQYF. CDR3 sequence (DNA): TGCGCCAGCAGTCTTGCCGGGATATACTACGAGCAGTACTTC. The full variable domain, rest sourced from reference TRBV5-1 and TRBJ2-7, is KAGVTQTPRYLIKTRGQQVTLSCSPISGHRSVSWYQQTPGQGLQFLFEYFSETQRNKGNFPGRFSGRQFSNSRSEMNVSTLELGDSALYLCASSLAGIYYEQYFGPGTRLTVT.

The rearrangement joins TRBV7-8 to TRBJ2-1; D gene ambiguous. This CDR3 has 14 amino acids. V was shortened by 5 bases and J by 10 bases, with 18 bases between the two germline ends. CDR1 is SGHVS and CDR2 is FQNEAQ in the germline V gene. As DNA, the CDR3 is TGTGCCAGCAGCCCCGATAGGGTAGTTCGGGAGCAGTTCTTC. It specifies CASSPDRVVREQFF.

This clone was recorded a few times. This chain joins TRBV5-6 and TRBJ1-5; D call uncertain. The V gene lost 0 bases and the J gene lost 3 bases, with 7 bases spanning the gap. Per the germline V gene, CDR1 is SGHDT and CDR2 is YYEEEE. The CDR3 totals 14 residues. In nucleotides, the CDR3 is TGTGCCAGCAGCTTGGGGGAGCACAATCAGCCCCAGCATTTT. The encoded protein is CASSLGEHNQPQHF. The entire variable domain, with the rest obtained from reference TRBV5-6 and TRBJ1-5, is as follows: DAGVTQSPTHLIKTRGQQVTLRCSPKSGHDTVSWYQQALGQGPQFIFQYYEEEERQRGNFPDRFSGHQFPNYSSELNVNALLLGDSALYLCASSLGEHNQPQHFGDGTRLSIL.

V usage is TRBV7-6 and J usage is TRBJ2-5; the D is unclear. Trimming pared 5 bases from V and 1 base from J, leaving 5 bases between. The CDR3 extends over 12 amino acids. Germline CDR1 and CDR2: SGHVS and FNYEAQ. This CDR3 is CASSPIQETQYF. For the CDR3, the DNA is TGTGCCAGCAGCCCTATCCAAGAGACCCAGTACTTC.

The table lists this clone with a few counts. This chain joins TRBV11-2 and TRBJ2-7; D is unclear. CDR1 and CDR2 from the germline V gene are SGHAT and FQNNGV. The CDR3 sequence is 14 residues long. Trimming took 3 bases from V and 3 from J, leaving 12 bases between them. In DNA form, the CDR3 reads TGTGCCAGCAGCTTGGTAGGCGGCCTCTACGAGCAGTACTTC. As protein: CASSLVGGLYEQYF.

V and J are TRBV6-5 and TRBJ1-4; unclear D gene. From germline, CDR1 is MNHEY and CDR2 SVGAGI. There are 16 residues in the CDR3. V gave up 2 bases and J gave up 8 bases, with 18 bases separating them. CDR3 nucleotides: TGTGCCAGCAGTTACGTCCCCGAGGGCAGTTGGGAAAAACTGTTTTTT. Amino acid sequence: CASSYVPEGSWEKLFF.

The CDR3 loop is CAWSVKGADTQYF. CDR3 DNA sequence: TGTGCCTGGAGTGTAAAGGGGGCAGATACGCAGTATTTT. J is TRBJ2-3 and V is TRBV30; D possibly corresponds to TRBD1 (6 bases). Germline V gives CDR1 GTSNPN, CDR2 SVGIG (reference sequence). Trimming took off 0 bases at V and 4 bases at J, with 8 bases between the two ends. The CDR3 loop spans 13 amino acids.